This T cell receptor beta chain derives from a study of blood T cell dynamics during melanoma immunotherapy. Study overall: Patients with metastatic melanoma got pembrolizumab or nivolumab-ipilimumab as first-line care.

Study observations and caveats: PBMC repertoires of eventual disease-control patients split at W3 into clonality or diversity gains.

Of note for this clone: What it binds is unknown.

The CDR3 has 13 residues. Trimming took off 7 bases at V and 6 bases at J, with 16 bases between the two ends. Germline V gene sequence: CDR1 SGHRS, CDR2 YFSETQ. Time point defined: week 3, after first cycle of checkpoint inhibitor. Profiled with immunoSEQ multiplex PCR; TCRdb holds only in-frame clones, not every one. The profile shows roughly 20,000 clones, 70% to 90% of them singletons. The chain has TRBV5-1 and TRBJ1-1; D not resolved. The sequence was collected from a human donor with melanoma. The sequenced sample was blood, obtained from a patient treated with checkpoint blockade. CDR3: CASGVESHAEAFF. As DNA, the CDR3 is TGCGCCAGCGGAGTAGAGTCCCACGCTGAAGCTTTCTTT.